Each of the 18 T cell receptor beta chains below was sequenced from the same sample in a study of blood T cell repertoires in COVID-19. The table came from immunoSEQ multiplex PCR; TCRdb's copy has only in-frame clones and leaves some out. This sample has about 70,000 clones, with approximately 83% found just once. The sample taken for sequencing was peripheral blood. The receptors were gathered from a human donor in a cohort sampled during active COVID-19.

J is TRBJ1-1 and V is TRBV25-1; D is unresolved. V was clipped by 0 bases and J by 8 bases, with 19 bases between them. The germline V gene encodes CDR1 MGHDK and CDR2 SYGVNS. This CDR3 comprises 16 residues. DNA of the CDR3: TGTGCCAGCAGTGAATATAGGACTCAGGTTTATAGCGAAGCTTTCTTT. This encodes CASSEYRTQVYSEAFF.

This clone has just a few counts. The gene calls are TRBV2 and TRBJ2-6; D is unclear. The CDR3 runs to 14 residues. Trimming left V 10 bases short and J 0 bases short, with 10 bases between. The V gene's germline CDR1 is SNHLY and CDR2 FYNNEI. The CDR3 here is CATTTGSGANVLTF. CDR3 nucleotides: TGTGCCACCACTACCGGCTCTGGGGCCAACGTCCTGACTTTC.

The chain carries TRBV15 and TRBJ1-6; unclear D gene. The germline V and J ends were trimmed by 0 bases and 9 bases, with 3 bases remaining between them. CDR1 is LNHNV and CDR2 is YYDKDF in the germline V gene (reference sequence). The CDR3 runs 12 residues. The chain's CDR3 is CATSRDSSPLHF. In DNA form, the CDR3 reads TGTGCCACCAGCAGAGATAGTTCACCCCTCCACTTT.

V is TRBV2 and J is TRBJ1-2, with D possibly TRBD1 on 6 matching bases. CDR3 length: 12 amino acids. The V gene's germline CDR1 is SNHLY and CDR2 FYNNEI. With 1 base removed from V and 7 bases from J, the gap between germline ends came to 7 bases. This CDR3 reads CASSEDRVGYTF. The CDR3 DNA follows: TGTGCCAGCAGTGAAGACAGGGTTGGCTACACCTTC.

This chain links TRBV24-1 with TRBJ2-3; 7 positions agree with TRBD1. Trimming removed 4 bases from V and 4 bases from J; junction bases left unmatched: 4. Germline-derived CDR1 and CDR2 are KGHDR and SFDVKD. The CDR3 is 14 residues long. CDR3 nucleotide sequence: TGTGCCACCAGTGACCCCGGGACAGCAGATACGCAGTATTTT. This codes for CATSDPGTADTQYF.

This clone was detected only once. This chain connects TRBV5-4 to TRBJ1-1, with D tentatively TRBD1 (6 bases). Germline-derived CDR1 and CDR2 are SGHNT and YYREEE (reference sequence). The length of the CDR3 is 13 residues. Trimming took off 2 bases at V and 10 bases at J, with 15 bases between the two ends. This chain's CDR3 is CASSFETGNRAFF. The CDR3 coding sequence is TGTGCCAGCAGCTTCGAAACAGGGAATAGAGCTTTCTTT. The full variable domain, in which reference TRBV5-4 and TRBJ1-1 provide the parts outside the CDR3, is ETGVTQSPTHLIKTRGQQVTLRCSSQSGHNTVSWYQQALGQGPQFIFQYYREEENGRGNFPPRFSGLQFPNYSSELNVNALELDDSALYLCASSFETGNRAFFGQGTRLTVV.

The rearrangement links TRBV10-3 to TRBJ1-1, with a weak D call TRBD1 (6 bases). The V gene's germline CDR1 is ENHRY and CDR2 SYGVKD. CDR3 length equals 14 residues. With 8 bases removed from V and 3 bases from J, the gap between germline ends came to 16 bases. The CDR3 here is CAIGSGVGDTEAFF. Written as DNA, the CDR3 is TGTGCCATCGGTTCAGGGGTCGGCGACACTGAAGCTTTCTTT.

This sequence joins TRBV9 and TRBJ1-5, with a weak D call TRBD1 (6 bases). Germline values: CDR1 SGDLS, CDR2 YYNGEE. The CDR3 consists of 14 residues. Trimming removed 3 bases from V and 5 bases from J, with 12 bases in between. The CDR3 bases are TGTGCCAGCAGCGAGGGGGTGGGTGATCAGCCCCAGCATTTT. The encoded protein is CASSEGVGDQPQHF.

The chain combines TRBV28 with TRBJ2-5, with D possibly TRBD1 on 6 matching bases. Trimming took 8 bases from V and 2 from J, leaving 9 bases between them. The CDR3 runs to 12 residues. CDR1 and CDR2 from the germline V gene are MDHEN and SYDVKM. The CDR3 nucleotides read TGTGCCAGCCAAGGACAGCAAGAGACCCAGTACTTC. It specifies CASQGQQETQYF.

V usage is TRBV9 and J usage is TRBJ2-1, with 8 bases that match TRBD1. The CDR3 sequence is 14 residues long. Germline-derived CDR1 and CDR2 are SGDLS and YYNGEE. V trimming: 7 bases; J trimming: 8 bases; junction bases outside the gene matches: 11. In nucleotides, the CDR3 is TGTGCCAGCGCAGAGGAACAGGGGGGCGATGAGCAGTTCTTC. Protein sequence: CASAEEQGGDEQFF.

This clone was seen just once. V and J are TRBV28 and TRBJ2-2; 7 bases are shared with TRBD1. The junction had 4 bases not matched to a gene; V was cut back by 2 bases and J by 4 bases. Germline-derived CDR1 and CDR2 are MDHEN and SYDVKM. This CDR3 contains 15 residues. The chain's CDR3 is CASSLQGVGTGELFF. CDR3 DNA sequence: TGTGCCAGCAGTTTACAGGGGGTTGGCACCGGGGAGCTGTTTTTT.

This sequence joins TRBV5-5 and TRBJ2-7; possible D gene TRBD1, 6 bases. Per the germline V gene, CDR1 is SGHKS and CDR2 is YYEKEE (reference sequence). V lost 2 bases and J lost 0, with 9 bases in between. The CDR3 length is 14 residues. CDR3 residues: CASSLGQPSYEQYF. CDR3 coding DNA: TGTGCCAGCAGCTTAGGACAGCCCTCCTACGAGCAGTACTTC.

V gene TRBV3-1 (or the pseudogene TRBV3-2) combines with J gene TRBJ2-3; possibly TRBD1 for D (6 bases). Germline lookup yields CDR1 LGHDT and CDR2 YNNKEL (reference sequence). The V end lost 5 bases, the J end lost 0 bases, and 12 bases lay between the germline ends. The CDR3 length is 15 residues. CDR3 in amino acids: CASSYTGMSTDTQYF. The CDR3 bases are TGTGCCAGCAGCTATACAGGGATGAGCACAGATACGCAGTATTTT.

This chain joins TRBV7-9 and TRBJ1-6, with a possible D match to TRBD1 (5 bases). The CDR3 has 15 residues. V gave up 5 bases and J gave up 6 bases, with 14 bases separating them. Germline CDR1 SEHNR, CDR2 FQNEAQ (reference sequence). Here the CDR3 DNA reads TGTGCCAGCAGCGCGCAGGGCCTTAGTAATTCACCCCTCCACTTT. Protein product: CASSAQGLSNSPLHF. The full variable domain, rest sourced from reference TRBV7-9 and TRBJ1-6, is DTGVSQNPRHKITKRGQNVTFRCDPISEHNRLYWYRQTLGQGPEFLTYFQNEAQLEKSRLLSDRFSAERPKGSFSTLEIQRTEQGDSAMYLCASSAQGLSNSPLHFGNGTRLTVT.

The chain employs TRBV30 and TRBJ1-6; possible D gene TRBD1, 6 bases. The CDR3 has 13 residues. Trimming left V 4 bases short and J 9 bases short, with 13 bases between. The germline CDR1 and CDR2 sequences are GTSNPN and SVGIG (reference sequence). CDR3 sequence reads: CAWTRGNFSPLHF. CDR3 coding DNA: TGTGCCTGGACAAGGGGGAATTTTTCACCCCTCCACTTT.

This rearrangement joins TRBV7-8 to TRBJ2-5, with D possibly TRBD1 on 6 matching bases. The CDR3 length is 15 residues. V shed 0 bases and J shed 2 bases, with 10 bases lying between them. Germline V gives CDR1 SGHVS, CDR2 FQNEAQ. The CDR3 coding sequence is TGTGCCAGCAGCTTAGCGGACAGACTTCAAGAGACCCAGTACTTC. Translated, it gives CASSLADRLQETQYF.

The chain carries TRBV19 and TRBJ2-7, with D possibly being TRBD1 (5 bases). This CDR3 is 14 amino acids long. CDR1 and CDR2 from the germline V gene are LNHDA and SQIVND (reference sequence). Trimming shortened V by 3 bases and J by 6 bases, and 15 bases separated the two germline ends. CDR3 residues: CASSIEDTLGEQYF. In nucleotides, the CDR3 is TGTGCCAGTAGTATTGAGGACACCTTGGGCGAGCAGTACTTC. The entire variable domain, with the rest obtained from reference TRBV19 and TRBJ2-7, is as follows: DGGITQSPKYLFRKEGQNVTLSCEQNLNHDAMYWYRQDPGQGLRLIYYSQIVNDFQKGDIAEGYSVSREKKESFPLTVTSAQKNPTAFYLCASSIEDTLGEQYFGPGTRLTVT.

The chain combines TRBV7-6 with TRBJ2-7; TRBD1 matches 7 bases. With 5 bases clipped from V and 2 bases from J, the junction kept 6 bases outside the gene matches. This CDR3 has 14 amino acids. The germline V gene has CDR1 SGHVS and CDR2 FNYEAQ. CDR3 bases: TGTGCCAGCAGCCAAGGACAGGCAACCTACGAGCAGTACTTC. Protein product: CASSQGQATYEQYF.